The entry below gives a single TCR beta chain sequence along with its context. Its binding antigen is unknown. One base away there is no much larger clone; base qualities are not given. This entry comes from a study of beta chain features in type 1 diabetes (dated by TCRdb to 2016 to 2019). About the study as a whole: Mean age, gender distribution, total cell number and subset yield did not differ between patients and healthy donors. The study compared the TCRB repertoires of sorted circulating CD4+ T cell subsets in recently diagnosed type 1 diabetes patients with those in matched healthy donors. Naive and central memory subsets were obtained from all 28 donors, but regulatory and stem cell-like memory subsets were isolated from only 8 patients and roughly eight healthy donors. Across all samples, around 100 million sorted cells were examined, and cell number per subset correlated strongly with RNA yield.

The germline V end is reduced by 3 bases and the J end by 5 bases; junction bases left unmatched: 5. Based on the germline V gene, the CDR1 and CDR2 sequences are KGHSH and LQKENI. Counted from cysteine to phenylalanine, this CDR3 has 15 amino acids. Only CDR3 DNA is held: 45 bases, read in frame from base 1. Study-wide conclusions, independent of this receptor: Sequencing cDNA rather than genomic DNA could over-represent highly expressing activated cells, although activation and CD3 levels did not differ between groups. Because the HLA sub-analyses included only small numbers of individuals, any influence of HLA type on TCRB rearrangement was left unresolved. A moderate but significant shortening of TCRB CDR3 length was observed in type 1 diabetes patients in all four CD4+ subsets. At VDJ recombination sites, patients with type 1 diabetes made fewer insertions and deleted more nucleotides, a pattern implying thymic rearrangement abnormalities. Naive, central memory and regulatory TCRB repertoires appeared to be more similar among patients than among healthy donors. Shorter templates might be favored by PCR, yet because patient and control samples were amplified and corrected together, any such skew would affect both groups equally.

Each donor gave one peripheral blood draw, approximately 100 mL on average, collected into heparinised tubes. A BD FACSAria II was used to sort naive, central memory, regulatory and stem cell-like memory CD4+ T cells with a panel that included CD45RO, CCR7, CD25, CD127, CD95 and CD27. Every sorted population had a purity above 95%. PBMCs were isolated right away by Lymphoprep density gradient centrifugation and were stained directly, without culture. So that batch effects would be minimized, each experiment stained and sorted samples in pairs, pairing one healthy donor with one patient. The High Capacity cDNA Reverse Transcription Kit was used to reverse transcribe all of the isolated RNA, meaning that expressed TCRB transcripts were what got sequenced. Naive, central memory and regulatory T cell samples underwent deep immunoSEQ sequencing, averaging around 4 million total reads per sample. Sorted cells were lysed in RLT buffer and RNA was extracted with DNase-treated RNeasy Micro or Mini kits, depending on cell number. Each cell subset was processed separately to prevent cross-contamination, with patient and healthy donor samples processed together. The immunoSEQ multiplex PCR was used to amplify TCRB sequences from cDNA, generating 87-bp fragments that spanned the CDR3 region. The amplicons were sequenced using the Illumina HiSeq platform. Per the original workflow: Synthetic template baselines were used to correct PCR bias computationally, reads within Hamming distance 2 were collapsed, and singletons that could not be merged were discarded. Reads were aligned against IMGT to assign V, D and J genes, CDR3 length and insertions or deletions at six rearrangement sites. Within each subset, clonotype counts were normalized to sorted cell number, after which true diversity and Gini coefficients were computed with the tcR R package. The overlap coefficient, calculated on TCRB nucleotide sequences, was used to quantify repertoire sharing. Out-of-frame TCRB sequences from naive cells were analyzed as a proxy for the pre-selection repertoire. TCRdb retrieved this table from immuneACCESS and kept in-frame rearrangements only. Not all clones are present; in checked studies, unresolved V genes account for under half, and no reason is known for the remainder. That table supplies the V and J calls and clone size; D and trimming were determined from the DNA. The sample table records more than 250,000 clones; roughly an eighth of these occur just once. About 0.015% of the sample lies in the top ten.

The sequencing input was naive CD4+ T cells from blood. The sample's cell subset or site label, decoded: true naive CD4+ T cells. The sequence was collected from a man between 25 and 39 years old with type 1 diabetes. The chain couples TRBV18 to TRBJ1-1, with 11 junctional bases fitting TRBD1. The sequenced DNA: TGTGCCAGCTCACCCGGACAGGGGGCATTAACTGAAGCTTTCTTT. It specifies CASSPGQGALTEAFF.